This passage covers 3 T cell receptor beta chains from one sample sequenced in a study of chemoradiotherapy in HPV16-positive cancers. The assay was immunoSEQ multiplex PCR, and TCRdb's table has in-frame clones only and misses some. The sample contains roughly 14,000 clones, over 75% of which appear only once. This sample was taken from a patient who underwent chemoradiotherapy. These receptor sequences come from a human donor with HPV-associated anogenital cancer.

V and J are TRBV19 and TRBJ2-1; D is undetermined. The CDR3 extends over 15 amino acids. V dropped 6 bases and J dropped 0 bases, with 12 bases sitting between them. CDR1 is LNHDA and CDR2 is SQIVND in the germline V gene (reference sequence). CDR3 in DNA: TGTGCCAGTAGGCGTGAACAGAGCTCCTACAATGAGCAGTTCTTC. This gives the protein CASRREQSSYNEQFF.

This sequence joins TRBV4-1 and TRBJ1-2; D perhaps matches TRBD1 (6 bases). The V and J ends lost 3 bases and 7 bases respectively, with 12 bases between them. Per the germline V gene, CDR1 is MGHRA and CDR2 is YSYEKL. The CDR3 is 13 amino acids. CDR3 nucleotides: TGCGCCAGCAGCCAGACCGCAGGGGCTGGCTACACCTTC. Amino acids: CASSQTAGAGYTF.

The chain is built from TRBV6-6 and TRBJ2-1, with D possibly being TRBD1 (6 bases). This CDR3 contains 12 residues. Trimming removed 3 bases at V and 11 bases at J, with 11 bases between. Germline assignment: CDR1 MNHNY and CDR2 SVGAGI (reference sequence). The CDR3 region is CASSYMGAQQFF. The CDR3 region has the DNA TGTGCCAGCAGTTATATGGGGGCCCAGCAGTTCTTC.